What follows are 31 T cell receptor beta chains derived from one specimen sequenced in a study of blood T cell repertoires in COVID-19. Data came from immunoSEQ multiplex PCR; TCRdb stores just in-frame clones and leaves some out. Of 100,000 to 150,000 clones listed, 60% to 80% are singletons. The sample consisted of peripheral blood. The origin of the receptors is a woman aged 70-85 years with acute or convalescent COVID-19.

The chain joins TRBV10-3 to TRBJ1-5, with a possible D match to TRBD1 (6 bases). V was cut by 8 bases and J by 3 bases, with 11 bases left in between. The CDR3 consists of 13 residues. Per the germline V gene, CDR1 is ENHRY and CDR2 is SYGVKD. CDR3 in amino acids: CAIRQADNQPQHF. CDR3 DNA sequence: TGTGCCATCCGACAGGCAGACAATCAGCCCCAGCATTTT.

This clone was seen a few times. The chain combines TRBV30 with TRBJ2-5; 7 bases match TRBD2. The CDR3 totals 14 residues. Germline V gene sequence: CDR1 GTSNPN, CDR2 SVGIG (reference sequence). The ends lost 2 bases at V and 3 bases at J; junction bases unmatched: 6. CDR3 in DNA: TGTGCCTGGAGTTCACGCGGGGGTGAAGAGACCCAGTACTTC. Translation: CAWSSRGGEETQYF.

The chain employs TRBV12-3 or TRBV12-4 and TRBJ1-1; D gene unclear. This CDR3 spans 11 amino acids. Trimming removed 7 bases at V and 8 bases at J, with 11 bases between. The CDR3 loop is CASTHTLEAFF. CDR3 bases: TGTGCCAGCACCCACACACTAGAAGCTTTCTTT.

The chain's CDR3 is CASSLTAAYEQYF. CDR3 bases: TGTGCCAGCAGTTTGACTGCTGCCTACGAGCAGTACTTC. The chain joins TRBV27 to TRBJ2-7; no clear D. The CDR3 extends over 13 amino acids. Trimming removed 3 bases at V and 2 bases at J, with 8 bases between. CDR1 MNHEY and CDR2 SMNVEV come from the germline V gene (reference sequence).

This clone was found a few times. The rearrangement uses TRBV2 and TRBJ1-5; the D gene is possibly TRBD1 (5 bases). V shed 3 bases and J shed 3 bases, with 9 bases lying between them. The CDR3 has 14 residues. Germline V lookup: CDR1 SNHLY, CDR2 FYNNEI. The CDR3 sequence is CASSDREPNQPQHF. The CDR3 DNA follows: TGTGCCAGCAGTGACAGGGAACCCAATCAGCCCCAGCATTTT. The whole variable domain, filled in from reference TRBV2 and TRBJ1-5, reads EPEVTQTPSHQVTQMGQEVILRCVPISNHLYFYWYRQILGQKVEFLVSFYNNEISEKSEIFDDQFSVERPDGSNFTLKIRSTKLEDSAMYFCASSDREPNQPQHFGDGTRLSIL.

The table lists this clone with a few counts. This rearrangement joins TRBV5-6 to TRBJ2-5; tentatively, D is TRBD1 (5 bases). The V gene lost 4 bases and the J gene lost 5 bases, with 12 bases spanning the gap. The V gene's germline CDR1 is SGHDT and CDR2 YYEEEE. CDR3 length: 13 amino acids. The CDR3 spells CASSRVSGETQYF. CDR3 sequence (DNA): TGTGCCAGCAGCAGGGTTTCAGGGGAGACCCAGTACTTC.

This clone appeared a few times. This chain joins TRBV7-2 and TRBJ1-1, with D unresolved. V lost 5 bases and J 0 bases, leaving 13 bases between the germline ends. There are 15 residues in the CDR3. CDR1 is SGHTA, CDR2 FQGNSA, per germline. CDR3 nucleotides: TGTGCCAGCAGCAAACGGGAGACAATGAACACTGAAGCTTTCTTT. It translates to CASSKRETMNTEAFF.

The chain carries TRBV3-1 (or the pseudogene TRBV3-2) and TRBJ2-7; TRBD2 agrees at 12 bases. The CDR3 extends over 15 amino acids. CDR1 is LGHDT, CDR2 YNNKEL, per germline (reference sequence). The ends lost 4 bases at V and 5 bases at J; junction bases unmatched: 6. In nucleotides, the CDR3 is TGTGCCAGCAGCCTTCGGACTAGCGGGGTCCACGAGCAGTACTTC. Translating it yields CASSLRTSGVHEQYF.

This chain joins TRBV15 and TRBJ2-6; no clear D. The CDR3 has 15 residues. Trimming stripped 4 bases from V and 0 bases from J, with 7 bases between. Germline CDR1 reads LNHNV; CDR2 reads YYDKDF (reference sequence). CDR3: CATSTLNSGANVLTF. As DNA, the CDR3 is TGTGCCACCAGCACACTAAACTCTGGGGCCAACGTCCTGACTTTC.

The gene calls are TRBV6-6 and TRBJ1-5; 7 bases fit TRBD1. The CDR3 has 14 amino acids. After removal of 4 bases from V and 3 bases from J, the junction contained 3 bases not matched to a gene. Germline V lookup: CDR1 MNHNY, CDR2 SVGAGI (reference sequence). CDR3 nucleotide sequence: TGTGCCAGCAGTTCGGGACAGTTCAATCAGCCCCAGCATTTT. This codes for CASSSGQFNQPQHF.

The rearrangement links TRBV10-3 to TRBJ1-1, with 10 nucleotides matching TRBD1. Per germline, CDR1 ENHRY and CDR2 SYGVKD. CDR3 size: 14 residues. With 3 bases clipped from V and 6 bases from J, the junction kept 4 bases outside the gene matches. The CDR3 region is CAISEFGQGAEAFF. CDR3 coding DNA: TGTGCCATCAGTGAATTTGGACAGGGGGCTGAAGCTTTCTTT.

The rearrangement joins TRBV6-6 to TRBJ2-3, with D perhaps TRBD1 (5 bases). CDR3 length: 13 amino acids. V was clipped by 2 bases and J by 5 bases, with 8 bases between them. Per the germline V gene, CDR1 is MNHNY and CDR2 is SVGAGI (reference sequence). CDR3 residues: CASSYRGGDTQYF. CDR3 in DNA: TGTGCCAGCAGTTACAGGGGCGGAGATACGCAGTATTTT.

This clone was seen only a few times. The V call is TRBV19, the J call TRBJ2-6, with a weak D call TRBD2 (5 bases). Trimming shortened V by 5 bases and J by 2 bases, and 13 bases separated the two germline ends. The CDR3 has 16 amino acids. Germline-derived CDR1 and CDR2 are LNHDA and SQIVND (reference sequence). The CDR3 bases are TGTGCCAGTAGTCGGGAATGGGGAGCTGGGGCCAACGTCCTGACTTTC. It specifies CASSREWGAGANVLTF.

V gene TRBV18 combines with J gene TRBJ2-7; 12 bases are shared with TRBD1. The J segment lost 6 bases and the V segment lost 2 bases, leaving 5 bases of the junction unmatched. Germline V gives CDR1 KGHSH, CDR2 LQKENI. This CDR3 contains 15 residues. The CDR3 loop is CASSPSRDRGPEQYF. CDR3 DNA: TGTGCCAGCTCACCATCCCGGGACAGGGGGCCCGAGCAGTACTTC.

The V call is TRBV5-1, the J call TRBJ2-1; possibly TRBD1 for D (8 bases). The CDR3 covers 19 residues. The germline gives CDR1 SGHRS, CDR2 YFSETQ. The V gene lost 0 bases and the J gene lost 5 bases, with 24 bases spanning the gap. CDR3 sequence: CASSLGQGSFGLGHNEQFF. The CDR3 coding sequence is TGCGCCAGCAGCTTGGGACAGGGGTCTTTTGGACTAGGGCACAATGAGCAGTTCTTC.

The chain combines TRBV6-4 with TRBJ2-3, with D maybe TRBD2 (6 bases). CDR3 length: 11 amino acids. CDR1 is MRHNA, CDR2 SNTAGT, per germline. Trimming took off 8 bases at V and 11 bases at J, with 14 bases between the two ends. CDR3 nucleotide sequence: TGTGCCAGCGGAGATGGGGGGAAGCAGTATTTT. It translates to CASGDGGKQYF.

The J gene is TRBJ2-1, the V gene TRBV14; no firm D call. CDR1 and CDR2 from the germline V gene are SGHDN and FVKESK. Trimming removed 1 base from V and 0 bases from J, with 4 bases in between. The CDR3 is 14 residues long. The CDR3 region has the DNA TGTGCCAGCAGCCAAGCTGTCTCCTACAATGAGCAGTTCTTC. Translating it yields CASSQAVSYNEQFF.

The rearrangement uses TRBV7-2 and TRBJ2-7, with D perhaps TRBD1 (6 bases). V was shortened by 3 bases and J by 2 bases, with 8 bases between the two germline ends. The length of the CDR3 is 13 residues. Germline assignment: CDR1 SGHTA and CDR2 FQGNSA. DNA for the CDR3: TGTGCCAGCAGCTTCTCAGGGGCCTACGAGCAGTACTTC. Protein: CASSFSGAYEQYF.

The chain couples TRBV7-9 to TRBJ2-7; 11 nucleotides match TRBD1. The germline CDR1 and CDR2 sequences are SEHNR and FQNEAQ (reference sequence). Trimming cost V 3 bases and J 5 bases; bases outside gene matches: 6. The CDR3 consists of 15 residues. Here the CDR3 reads CASSLDRGHKDEQYF. DNA of the CDR3: TGTGCCAGCAGCTTGGACAGGGGGCATAAGGACGAGCAGTACTTC.

This clone was picked up a small number of times. V is TRBV29-1 and J is TRBJ1-1, with a possible D match to TRBD1 (5 bases). V was cut by 3 bases and J by 0 bases, with 8 bases left in between. CDR1 is SQVTM, CDR2 ANQGSEA, per germline. The CDR3 is made up of 13 amino acids. CDR3 nucleotides: TGCAGCGTTGATGGGGGGGTGAACACTGAAGCTTTCTTT. Translating gives CSVDGGVNTEAFF.

The chain carries TRBV9 and TRBJ2-1, with a tentative D call TRBD2 (5 bases). The CDR3 runs 11 residues. CDR1 is SGDLS and CDR2 is YYNGEE in the germline V gene. In nucleotides, the CDR3 is TGTTCCTCGTCTCGGGGAACTGAGCAGTTCTTC. It is translated as CSSSRGTEQFF.

This clone was detected only once. V is TRBV19 and J is TRBJ2-7, with 10 bases identical to TRBD1. Germline CDR1 LNHDA, CDR2 SQIVND (reference sequence). Trimming removed 11 bases from V and 2 bases from J; junction bases left unmatched: 15. The CDR3 covers 16 residues. The CDR3 region has the DNA TGTGCCTCCAAATCCGGGACAGGGGACCGGACCTACGAGCAGTACTTC. Amino acid sequence: CASKSGTGDRTYEQYF.

This sequence joins TRBV6-5 and TRBJ2-3, with 7 positions matching TRBD2. The length of the CDR3 is 15 residues. The germline gives CDR1 MNHEY, CDR2 SVGAGI. V gave up 6 bases and J gave up 0 bases; unmatched junction bases: 6. Written as DNA, the CDR3 is TGTGCCAGCAGGCCTAGCGGCCGGAGCACAGATACGCAGTATTTT. The encoded protein is CASRPSGRSTDTQYF.

V gene TRBV24-1 combines with J gene TRBJ2-7; 9 bases map to TRBD1. With 2 bases clipped from V and 7 bases from J, the junction kept 2 bases outside the gene matches. Germline lookup yields CDR1 KGHDR and CDR2 SFDVKD. This CDR3 comprises 13 residues. As DNA, the CDR3 is TGTGCCACCAGTGATTCCGGGACAGGGGAGCAGTACTTC. The encoded protein is CATSDSGTGEQYF.

This chain links TRBV28 with TRBJ1-5; D is undetermined. The CDR3 covers 12 residues. Trimming cost V 11 bases and J 4 bases, with 12 bases left between them. CDR1 and CDR2 (germline): MDHEN, SYDVKM. The CDR3 DNA follows: TGTGCCTCTCGAGGGTCTAATCAGCCCCAGCATTTT. Amino acids: CASRGSNQPQHF.

This clone has a single count. The rearrangement links TRBV6-5 to TRBJ2-7, with D perhaps TRBD1 (6 bases). With 6 bases removed from V and 2 bases from J, the gap between germline ends came to 14 bases. CDR3 length: 14 amino acids. Germline V gene sequence: CDR1 MNHEY, CDR2 SVGAGI. CDR3 nucleotide sequence: TGTGCCAGCAGGTCCGGGACAACTCCCTACGAGCAGTACTTC. Its translation: CASRSGTTPYEQYF.

The CDR3 DNA follows: TGTGCCAGCAGCCCGGGACAGGGGTTTAATTCACCCCTCCACTTT. Protein: CASSPGQGFNSPLHF. The chain employs TRBV5-6 and TRBJ1-6; TRBD1 matches 10 bases. Trimming cost V 4 bases and J 6 bases; bases outside gene matches: 4. There are 15 residues in the CDR3. Germline V gene sequence: CDR1 SGHDT, CDR2 YYEEEE.

The J gene is TRBJ1-4, the V gene TRBV25-1, with a possible D match to TRBD1 (5 bases). V lost 4 bases, J lost 0 bases, and 9 bases lay in between. Looked up from germline, CDR1 is MGHDK and CDR2 is SYGVNS. The CDR3 sequence is 15 residues long. The CDR3 is CASSAPGSTNEKLFF. The CDR3 DNA reads TGTGCCAGCAGTGCCCCAGGGTCAACTAATGAAAAACTGTTTTTT.

V gene TRBV2 combines with J gene TRBJ1-4; D unclear. Between the trimmed V and J ends, which lost 3 bases and 0 bases, there was a span of 8 bases. The CDR3 runs 15 residues. Germline lookup yields CDR1 SNHLY and CDR2 FYNNEI. The chain's CDR3 is CASSESRATNEKLFF. CDR3 bases: TGTGCCAGCAGTGAGTCGCGGGCAACTAATGAAAAACTGTTTTTT.

In its sample, this clone was seen a few times. The chain combines TRBV28 with TRBJ2-3, with a tentative D call TRBD2 (5 bases). Trimming took 1 base from V and 4 from J, leaving 12 bases between them. This CDR3 region has 15 residues. Germline CDR1 and CDR2: MDHEN and SYDVKM. The CDR3 here is CASSLYGSGPDTQYF. In DNA, the CDR3 is TGTGCCAGCAGTTTATATGGGAGTGGCCCAGATACGCAGTATTTT. Based on the CDR3 plus reference TRBV28 and TRBJ2-3, the full variable domain is DVKVTQSSRYLVKRTGEKVFLECVQDMDHENMFWYRQDPGLGLRLIYFSYDVKMKEKGDIPEGYSVSREKKERFSLILESASTNQTSMYLCASSLYGSGPDTQYFGPGTRLTVL.

The chain recombines TRBV4-3 with TRBJ2-4; D uncertain. Trimming removed 0 bases from V and 6 bases from J, with 18 bases in between. Germline CDR1 and CDR2: LGHNA and YSLEER. The CDR3 extends over 17 amino acids. Here the CDR3 reads CASSQDLGGAIINIQYF. The CDR3 region has the DNA TGCGCCAGCAGCCAAGATCTCGGCGGAGCTATTATAAACATTCAGTACTTC.